The clone carrying this TCR beta chain was found a few times. Antigen: not known. The entry originates in a study of T cells in localized non-small cell lung cancer. This CDR3 is built from 12 residues. Trimming pared 5 bases from V and 5 bases from J, leaving 9 bases between. Germline-derived CDR1 and CDR2 are MNHGY and SAAAGT. Study-wide findings and caveats: Overall survival was longer when the density of T cells in the blood was higher. Of the top 100 tumor clones, median about 56 were in adjacent lung, approximately 28 among its top 100.

Profiling relied on immunoSEQ multiplex PCR, and the TCRdb table lists in-frame clones only, not all of them. The sample includes thousands of clones, 30% to 35% seen only once; the top ten take approximately 7.1%. The source material was normal lung tissue next to the tumor, sampled before any cancer treatment. The TCR sequence derives from a woman aged 40 to 75 with stage I lung adenocarcinoma. This chain uses TRBV6-8 with TRBJ1-1; TRBD1 might be the D (6 bases). CDR3 sequence (DNA): TGTGCCAGCAGTCGGGGGCGGACTGAAGCTTTCTTT. Its protein is CASSRGRTEAFF.